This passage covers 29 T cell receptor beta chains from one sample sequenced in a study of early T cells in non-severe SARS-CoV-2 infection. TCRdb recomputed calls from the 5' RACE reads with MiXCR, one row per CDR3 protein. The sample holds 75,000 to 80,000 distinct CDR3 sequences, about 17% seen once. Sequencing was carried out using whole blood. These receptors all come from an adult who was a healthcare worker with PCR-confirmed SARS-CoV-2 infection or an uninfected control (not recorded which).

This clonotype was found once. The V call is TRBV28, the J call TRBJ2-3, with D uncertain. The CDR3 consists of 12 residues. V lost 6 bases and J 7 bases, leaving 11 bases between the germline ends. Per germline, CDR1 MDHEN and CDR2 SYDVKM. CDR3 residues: CASSTNDNTQYF. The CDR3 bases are TGTGCCAGCAGCACAAACGATAATACGCAGTATTTT. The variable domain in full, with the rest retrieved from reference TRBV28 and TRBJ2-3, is DVKVTQSSRYLVKRTGEKVFLECVQDMDHENMFWYRQDPGLGLRLIYFSYDVKMKEKGDIPEGYSVSREKKERFSLILESASTNQTSMYLCASSTNDNTQYFGPGTRLTVL.

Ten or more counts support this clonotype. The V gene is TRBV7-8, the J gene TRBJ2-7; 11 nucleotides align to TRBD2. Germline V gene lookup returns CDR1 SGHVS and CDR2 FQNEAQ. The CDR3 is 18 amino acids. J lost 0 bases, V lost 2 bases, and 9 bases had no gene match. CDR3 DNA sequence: TGTGCCAGCAGCTTATACACTAGCGGGGGCCTTAGCTCCTACGAGCAGTACTTC. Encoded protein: CASSLYTSGGLSSYEQYF.

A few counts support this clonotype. For the CDR3, the DNA is TGTGCCAGCAGCTTCAGCGTCCTACAAGAGACCCAGTACTTC. It is translated as CASSFSVLQETQYF. The chain uses TRBV7-9 and TRBJ2-5; D unresolved. CDR1 and CDR2 (germline): SEHNR, FQNEAQ (reference sequence). There are 14 residues in the CDR3. V was pared by 3 bases and J by 2 bases, with 10 bases between.

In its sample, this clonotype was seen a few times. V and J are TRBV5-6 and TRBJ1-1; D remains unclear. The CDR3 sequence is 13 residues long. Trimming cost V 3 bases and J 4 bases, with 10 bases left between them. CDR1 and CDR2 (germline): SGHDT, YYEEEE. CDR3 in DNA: TGTGCCAGCAGCTCTGCGATAATCACTGAAGCTTTCTTT. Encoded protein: CASSSAIITEAFF.

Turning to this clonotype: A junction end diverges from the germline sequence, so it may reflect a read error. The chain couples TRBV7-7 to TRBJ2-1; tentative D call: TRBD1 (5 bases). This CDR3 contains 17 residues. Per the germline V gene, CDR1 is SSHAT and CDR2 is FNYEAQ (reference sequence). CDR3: CASSSHVVLDKPNEQFF. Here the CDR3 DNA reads TGTGCTAGCAGCTCCCACGTGGTCTTGGACAAACCCAATGAGCAGTTCTTC.

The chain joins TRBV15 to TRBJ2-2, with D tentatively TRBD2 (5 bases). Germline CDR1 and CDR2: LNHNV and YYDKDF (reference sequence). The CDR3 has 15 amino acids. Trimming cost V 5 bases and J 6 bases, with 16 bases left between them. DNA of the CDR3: TGTGCCACCAGCCCAGGCGGGTCCTTGGCCGGGGAGCTGTTTTTT. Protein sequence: CATSPGGSLAGELFF.

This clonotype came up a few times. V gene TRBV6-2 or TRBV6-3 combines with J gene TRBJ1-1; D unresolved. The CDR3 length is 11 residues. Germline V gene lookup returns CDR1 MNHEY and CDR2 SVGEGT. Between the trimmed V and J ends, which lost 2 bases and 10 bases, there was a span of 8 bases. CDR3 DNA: TGTGCCAGCAGTTACAGGGAGGCAGCTTTCTTT. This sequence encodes CASSYREAAFF.

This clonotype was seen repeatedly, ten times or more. The CDR3 nucleotides read TGTGCCAGCAGCGTAAACACAGGAAAAAATGAAAAACTGTTTTTT. It codes for CASSVNTGKNEKLFF. The V call is TRBV9, the J call TRBJ1-4, with D possibly being TRBD1 (5 bases). V was shortened by 1 base and J by 5 bases, with 12 bases between the two germline ends. The CDR3 consists of 15 residues. CDR1 SGDLS and CDR2 YYNGEE come from the germline V gene.

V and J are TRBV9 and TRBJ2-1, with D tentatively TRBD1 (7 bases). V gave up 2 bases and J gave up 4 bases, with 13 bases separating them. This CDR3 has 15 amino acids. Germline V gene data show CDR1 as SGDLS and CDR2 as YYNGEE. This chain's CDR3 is CASSVRGDGYNEQFF. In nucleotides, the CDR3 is TGTGCCAGCAGCGTCAGGGGGGACGGATACAATGAGCAGTTCTTC.

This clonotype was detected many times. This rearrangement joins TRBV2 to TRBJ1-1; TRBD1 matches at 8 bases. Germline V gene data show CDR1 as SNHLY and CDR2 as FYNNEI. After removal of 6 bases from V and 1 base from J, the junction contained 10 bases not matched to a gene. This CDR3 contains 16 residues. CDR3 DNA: TGTGCCAGCAGGGACACAGGGGGGGTCGGGAACACTGAAGCTTTCTTT. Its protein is CASRDTGGVGNTEAFF. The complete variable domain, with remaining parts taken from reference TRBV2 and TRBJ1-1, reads EPEVTQTPSHQVTQMGQEVILRCVPISNHLYFYWYRQILGQKVEFLVSFYNNEISEKSEIFDDQFSVERPDGSNFTLKIRSTKLEDSAMYFCASRDTGGVGNTEAFFGQGTRLTVV.

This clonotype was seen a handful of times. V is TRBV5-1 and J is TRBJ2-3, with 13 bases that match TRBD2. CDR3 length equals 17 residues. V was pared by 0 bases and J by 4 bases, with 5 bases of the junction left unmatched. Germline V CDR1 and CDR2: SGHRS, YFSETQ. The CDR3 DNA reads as TGCGCCAGCAGCTTGGCCCCTGGACTAGCGGGAGCAGATACGCAGTATTTT. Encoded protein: CASSLAPGLAGADTQYF.

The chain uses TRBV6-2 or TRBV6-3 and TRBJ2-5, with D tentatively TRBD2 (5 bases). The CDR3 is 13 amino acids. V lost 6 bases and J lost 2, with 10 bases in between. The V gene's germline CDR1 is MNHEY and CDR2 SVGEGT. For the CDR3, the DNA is TGTGCCAGCAGAACTAGTGAACAAGAGACCCAGTACTTC. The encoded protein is CASRTSEQETQYF.

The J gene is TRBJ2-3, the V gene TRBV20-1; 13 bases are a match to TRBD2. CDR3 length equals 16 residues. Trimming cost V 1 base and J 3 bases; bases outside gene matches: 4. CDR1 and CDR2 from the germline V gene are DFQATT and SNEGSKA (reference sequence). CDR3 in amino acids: CSARGGLAGSTDTQYF. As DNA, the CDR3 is TGCAGTGCTAGAGGGGGACTAGCGGGAAGTACAGATACGCAGTATTTT.

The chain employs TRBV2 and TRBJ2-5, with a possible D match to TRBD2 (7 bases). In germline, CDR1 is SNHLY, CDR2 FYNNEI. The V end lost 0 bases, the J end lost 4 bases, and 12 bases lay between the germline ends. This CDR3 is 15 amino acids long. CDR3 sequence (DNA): TGTGCCAGCAGTGAAGCGGGGGGGCAAGGAGAGACCCAGTACTTC. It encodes CASSEAGGQGETQYF.

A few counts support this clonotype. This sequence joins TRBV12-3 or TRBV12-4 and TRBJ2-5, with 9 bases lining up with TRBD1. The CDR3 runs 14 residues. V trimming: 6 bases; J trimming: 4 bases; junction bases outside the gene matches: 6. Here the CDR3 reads CASRPGQGGETQYF. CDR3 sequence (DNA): TGTGCCAGCAGGCCGGGACAGGGAGGAGAGACCCAGTACTTC.

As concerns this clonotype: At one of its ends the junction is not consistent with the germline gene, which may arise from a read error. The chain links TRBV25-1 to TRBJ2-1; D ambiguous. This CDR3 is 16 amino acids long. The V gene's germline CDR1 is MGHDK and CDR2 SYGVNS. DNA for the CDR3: TGTGCCGGCAGTGTGGCCGGAACGAGCTCCTACAATGAGCAGTTCTTC. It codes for CAGSVAGTSSYNEQFF.

CDR3 bases: TGCAGCCCAACTGAGAACTATGGCTACACCTTC. This sequence encodes CSPTENYGYTF. The chain carries TRBV29-1 and TRBJ1-2; D unresolved. The ends were cut back, 8 bases at V and 2 bases at J, with 9 bases in the middle. Germline CDR1 SQVTM, CDR2 ANQGSEA. The CDR3 totals 11 residues.

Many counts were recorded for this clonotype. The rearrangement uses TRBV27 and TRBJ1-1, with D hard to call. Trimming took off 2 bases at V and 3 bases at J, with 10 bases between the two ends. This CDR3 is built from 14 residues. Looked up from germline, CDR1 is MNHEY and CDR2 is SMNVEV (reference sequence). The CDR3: CASSLIGPHTEAFF. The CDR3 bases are TGTGCCAGCAGTTTAATCGGGCCACACACTGAAGCTTTCTTT.

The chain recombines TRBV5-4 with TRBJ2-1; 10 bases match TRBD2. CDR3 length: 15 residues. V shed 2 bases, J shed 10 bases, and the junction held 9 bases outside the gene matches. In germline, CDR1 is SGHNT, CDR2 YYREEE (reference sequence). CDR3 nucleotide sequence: TGTGCCAGCAGCTTTGGTAGCGGGGGGTATGACGAGCAGTTCTTC. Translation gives CASSFGSGGYDEQFF.

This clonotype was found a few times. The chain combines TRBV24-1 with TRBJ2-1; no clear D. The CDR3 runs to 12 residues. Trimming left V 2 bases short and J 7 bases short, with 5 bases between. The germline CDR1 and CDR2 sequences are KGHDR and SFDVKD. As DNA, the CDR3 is TGTGCCACCAGTGATTATGGTAATGAGCAGTTCTTC. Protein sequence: CATSDYGNEQFF.

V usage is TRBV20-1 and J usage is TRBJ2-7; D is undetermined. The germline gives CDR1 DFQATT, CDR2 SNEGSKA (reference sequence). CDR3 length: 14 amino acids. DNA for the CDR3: TGCGGATTATACGGCCCCAAGTCCTCCTACGAGCAGTACTTC. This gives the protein CGLYGPKSSYEQYF.

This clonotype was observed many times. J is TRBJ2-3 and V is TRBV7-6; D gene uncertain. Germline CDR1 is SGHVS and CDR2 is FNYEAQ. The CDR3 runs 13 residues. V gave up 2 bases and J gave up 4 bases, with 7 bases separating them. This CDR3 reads CASSLLVSDTQYF. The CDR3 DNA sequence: TGTGCCAGCAGCTTACTGGTTTCAGATACGCAGTATTTT. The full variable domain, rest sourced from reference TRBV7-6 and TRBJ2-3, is GAGVSQSPRYKVTKRGQDVALRCDPISGHVSLYWYRQALGQGPEFLTYFNYEAQQDKSGLPNDRFSAERPEGSISTLTIQRTEQRDSAMYRCASSLLVSDTQYFGPGTRLTVL.

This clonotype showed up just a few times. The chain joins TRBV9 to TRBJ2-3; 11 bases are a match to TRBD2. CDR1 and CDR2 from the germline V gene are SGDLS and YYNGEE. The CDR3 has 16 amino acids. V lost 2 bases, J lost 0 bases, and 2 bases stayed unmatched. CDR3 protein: CASSVLAGGSTDTQYF. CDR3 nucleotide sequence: TGTGCCAGCAGCGTTCTAGCGGGGGGCAGCACAGATACGCAGTATTTT. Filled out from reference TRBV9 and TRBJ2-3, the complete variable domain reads DSGVTQTPKHLITATGQRVTLRCSPRSGDLSVYWYQQSLDQGLQFLIQYYNGEERAKGNILERFSAQQFPDLHSELNLSSLELGDSALYFCASSVLAGGSTDTQYFGPGTRLTVL.

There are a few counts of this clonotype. The CDR3 region has the DNA TGCAGTGCTTTAGACCCACAGGGCCTTGAAGCTTTCTTT. It is translated as CSALDPQGLEAFF. The chain combines TRBV20-1 with TRBJ1-1; TRBD1 might be the D (6 bases). V lost 5 bases, J lost 7 bases, and 17 bases lay in between. The CDR3 loop spans 13 amino acids. Germline V gene sequence: CDR1 DFQATT, CDR2 SNEGSKA (reference sequence).

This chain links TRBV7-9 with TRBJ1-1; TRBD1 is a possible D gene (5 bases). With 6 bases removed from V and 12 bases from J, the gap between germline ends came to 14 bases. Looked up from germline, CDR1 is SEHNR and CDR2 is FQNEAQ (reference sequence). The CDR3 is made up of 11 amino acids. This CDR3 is CASSFAGEPFF. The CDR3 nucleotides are TGTGCCAGCAGTTTTGCGGGGGAACCTTTCTTT. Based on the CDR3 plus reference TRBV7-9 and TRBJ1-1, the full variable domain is DTGVSQNPRHKITKRGQNVTFRCDPISEHNRLYWYRQTLGQGPEFLTYFQNEAQLEKSRLLSDRFSAERPKGSFSTLEIQRTEQGDSAMYLCASSFAGEPFFGQGTRLTVV.

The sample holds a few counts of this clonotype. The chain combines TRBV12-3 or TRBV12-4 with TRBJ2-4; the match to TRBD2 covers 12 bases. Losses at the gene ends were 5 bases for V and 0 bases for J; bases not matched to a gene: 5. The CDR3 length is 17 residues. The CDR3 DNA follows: TGTGCCAGCAGTACCCTAGCGGGGGGGTTAGCCAAAAACATTCAGTACTTC. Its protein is CASSTLAGGLAKNIQYF.

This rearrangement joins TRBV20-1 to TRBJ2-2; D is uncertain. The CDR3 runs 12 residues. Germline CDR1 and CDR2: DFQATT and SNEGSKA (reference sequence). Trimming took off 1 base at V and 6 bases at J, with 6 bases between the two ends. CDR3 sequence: CSARGGPGELFF. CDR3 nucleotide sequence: TGCAGTGCTAGAGGTGGCCCCGGGGAGCTGTTTTTT.

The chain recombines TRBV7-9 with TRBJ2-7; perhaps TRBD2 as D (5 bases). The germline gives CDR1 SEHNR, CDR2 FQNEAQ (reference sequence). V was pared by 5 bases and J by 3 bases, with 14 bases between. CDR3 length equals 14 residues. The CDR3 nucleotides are TGTGCCAGCAGCCCGCGGGTGCTTGGCTACGAGCAGTACTTC. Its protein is CASSPRVLGYEQYF.

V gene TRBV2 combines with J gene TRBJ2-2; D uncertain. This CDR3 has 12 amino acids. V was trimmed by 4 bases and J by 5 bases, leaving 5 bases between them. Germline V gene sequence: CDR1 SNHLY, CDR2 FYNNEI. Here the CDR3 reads CASSVVTGELFF. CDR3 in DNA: TGTGCCAGCAGTGTGGTAACCGGGGAGCTGTTTTTT.